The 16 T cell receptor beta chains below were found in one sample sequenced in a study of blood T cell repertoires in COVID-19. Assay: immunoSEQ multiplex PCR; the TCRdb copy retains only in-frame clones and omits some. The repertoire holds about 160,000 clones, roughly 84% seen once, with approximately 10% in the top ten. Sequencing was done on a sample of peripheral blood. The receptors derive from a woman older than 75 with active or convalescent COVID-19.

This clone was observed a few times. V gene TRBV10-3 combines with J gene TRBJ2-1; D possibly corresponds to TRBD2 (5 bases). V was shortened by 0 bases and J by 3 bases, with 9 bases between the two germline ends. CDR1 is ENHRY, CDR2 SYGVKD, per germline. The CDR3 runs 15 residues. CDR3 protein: CAISESSGYYNEQFF. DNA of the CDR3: TGTGCCATCAGTGAGTCAAGCGGATACTACAATGAGCAGTTCTTC.

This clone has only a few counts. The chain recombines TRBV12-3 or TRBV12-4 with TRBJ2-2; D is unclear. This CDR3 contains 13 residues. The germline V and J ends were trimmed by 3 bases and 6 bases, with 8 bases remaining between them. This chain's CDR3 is CASSLANPGELFF. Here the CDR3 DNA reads TGTGCCAGCAGTTTGGCCAACCCCGGGGAGCTGTTTTTT.

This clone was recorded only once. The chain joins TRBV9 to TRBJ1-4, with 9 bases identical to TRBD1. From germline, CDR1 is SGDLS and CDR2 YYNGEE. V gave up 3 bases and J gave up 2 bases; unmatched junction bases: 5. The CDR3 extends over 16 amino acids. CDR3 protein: CASSEGTGLTNEKLFF. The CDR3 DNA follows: TGTGCCAGCAGCGAAGGGACAGGGTTGACTAATGAAAAACTGTTTTTT.

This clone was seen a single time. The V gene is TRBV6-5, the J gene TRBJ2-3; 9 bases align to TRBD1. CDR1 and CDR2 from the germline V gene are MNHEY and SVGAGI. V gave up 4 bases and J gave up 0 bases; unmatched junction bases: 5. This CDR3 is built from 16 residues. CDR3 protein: CASSFRTGASTDTQYF. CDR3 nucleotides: TGTGCCAGCAGTTTCCGGACAGGGGCCAGCACAGATACGCAGTATTTT.

The CDR3 sequence: CASSTNRGFTDTQYF. For the CDR3, the DNA is TGTGCCAGCAGTACCAACAGGGGTTTCACAGATACGCAGTATTTT. This chain links TRBV28 with TRBJ2-3; 7 bases are shared with TRBD1. The CDR3 spans 15 residues. Germline CDR1 is MDHEN and CDR2 is SYDVKM. Trimming at V came to 5 bases and at J to 2 bases, leaving 7 bases not matched to a gene.

Here the CDR3 DNA reads TGTGCCAGTACCGACGGAACTAGCGGTGATACGCAGTATTTT. Translation: CASTDGTSGDTQYF. The rearrangement links TRBV19 to TRBJ2-3, with 8 positions matching TRBD2. V lost 7 bases, J lost 6 bases, and 9 bases stayed unmatched. This CDR3 is 14 amino acids long. Germline assignment: CDR1 LNHDA and CDR2 SQIVND (reference sequence).

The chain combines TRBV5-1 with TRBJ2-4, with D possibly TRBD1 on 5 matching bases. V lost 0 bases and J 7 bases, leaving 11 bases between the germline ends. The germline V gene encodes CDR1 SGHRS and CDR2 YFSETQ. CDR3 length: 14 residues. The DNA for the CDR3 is TGCGCCAGCAGCTTGGTGCAGGGTTCCAACATTCAGTACTTC. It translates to CASSLVQGSNIQYF.

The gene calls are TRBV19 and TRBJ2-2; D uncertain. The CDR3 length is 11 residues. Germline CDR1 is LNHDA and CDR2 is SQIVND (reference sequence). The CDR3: CGSANTGELFF. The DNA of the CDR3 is TGTGGTTCGGCGAACACCGGGGAGCTGTTTTTT.

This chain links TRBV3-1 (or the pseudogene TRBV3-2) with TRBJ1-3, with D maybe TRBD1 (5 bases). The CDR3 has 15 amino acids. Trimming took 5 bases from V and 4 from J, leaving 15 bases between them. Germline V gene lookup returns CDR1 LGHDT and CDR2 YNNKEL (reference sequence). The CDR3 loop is CASSESDTGGNTIYF. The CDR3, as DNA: TGTGCCAGCAGCGAATCGGACACCGGAGGAAACACCATATATTTT.

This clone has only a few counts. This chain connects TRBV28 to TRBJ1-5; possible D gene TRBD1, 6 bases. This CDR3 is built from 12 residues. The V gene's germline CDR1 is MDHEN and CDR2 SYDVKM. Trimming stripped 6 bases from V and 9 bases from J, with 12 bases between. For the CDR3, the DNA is TGTGCCAGCAGCCCGTCACAGGGGCCCCAGCATTTT. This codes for CASSPSQGPQHF.

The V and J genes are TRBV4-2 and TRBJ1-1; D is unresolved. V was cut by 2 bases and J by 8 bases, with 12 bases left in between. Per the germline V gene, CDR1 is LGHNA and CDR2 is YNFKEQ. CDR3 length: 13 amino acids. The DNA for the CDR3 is TGTGCCAGCAGCCAACCCAGCGAAAGGGAAGCTTTCTTT. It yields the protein CASSQPSEREAFF.

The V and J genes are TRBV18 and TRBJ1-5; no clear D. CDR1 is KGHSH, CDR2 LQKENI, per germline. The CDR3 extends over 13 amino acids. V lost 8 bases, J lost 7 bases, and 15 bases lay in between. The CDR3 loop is CASQRGFGQPQHF. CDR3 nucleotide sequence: TGTGCCAGCCAGCGAGGGTTTGGGCAGCCCCAGCATTTT.

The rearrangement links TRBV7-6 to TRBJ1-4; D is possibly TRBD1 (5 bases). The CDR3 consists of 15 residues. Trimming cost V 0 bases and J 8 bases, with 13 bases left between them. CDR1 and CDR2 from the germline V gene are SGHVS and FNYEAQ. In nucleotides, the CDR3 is TGTGCCAGCAGCTTAGCGCGGGGGGTCGGGGAAAAACTGTTTTTT. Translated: CASSLARGVGEKLFF. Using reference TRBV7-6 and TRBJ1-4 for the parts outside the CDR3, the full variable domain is GAGVSQSPRYKVTKRGQDVALRCDPISGHVSLYWYRQALGQGPEFLTYFNYEAQQDKSGLPNDRFSAERPEGSISTLTIQRTEQRDSAMYRCASSLARGVGEKLFFGSGTQLSVL.

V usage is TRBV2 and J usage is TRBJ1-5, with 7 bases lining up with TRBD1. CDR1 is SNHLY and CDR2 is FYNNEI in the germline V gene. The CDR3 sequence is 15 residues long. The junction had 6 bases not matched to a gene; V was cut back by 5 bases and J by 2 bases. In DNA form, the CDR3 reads TGTGCCAGCAGTCAGACAGGGAGAGGCAATCAGCCCCAGCATTTT. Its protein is CASSQTGRGNQPQHF.

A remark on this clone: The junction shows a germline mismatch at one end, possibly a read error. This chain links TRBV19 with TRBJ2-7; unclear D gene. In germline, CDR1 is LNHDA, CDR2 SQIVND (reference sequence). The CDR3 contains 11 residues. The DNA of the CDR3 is TGTGCCAGTAGTATCGGAGACCGCCGGGACTTC. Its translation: CASSIGDRRDF.

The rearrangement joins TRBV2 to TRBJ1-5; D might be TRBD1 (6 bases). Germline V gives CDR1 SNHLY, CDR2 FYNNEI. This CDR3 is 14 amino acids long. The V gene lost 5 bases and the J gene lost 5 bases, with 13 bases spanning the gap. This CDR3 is CASSLQGRHQPQHF. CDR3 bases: TGTGCCAGCAGTTTACAGGGAAGGCATCAGCCCCAGCATTTT.